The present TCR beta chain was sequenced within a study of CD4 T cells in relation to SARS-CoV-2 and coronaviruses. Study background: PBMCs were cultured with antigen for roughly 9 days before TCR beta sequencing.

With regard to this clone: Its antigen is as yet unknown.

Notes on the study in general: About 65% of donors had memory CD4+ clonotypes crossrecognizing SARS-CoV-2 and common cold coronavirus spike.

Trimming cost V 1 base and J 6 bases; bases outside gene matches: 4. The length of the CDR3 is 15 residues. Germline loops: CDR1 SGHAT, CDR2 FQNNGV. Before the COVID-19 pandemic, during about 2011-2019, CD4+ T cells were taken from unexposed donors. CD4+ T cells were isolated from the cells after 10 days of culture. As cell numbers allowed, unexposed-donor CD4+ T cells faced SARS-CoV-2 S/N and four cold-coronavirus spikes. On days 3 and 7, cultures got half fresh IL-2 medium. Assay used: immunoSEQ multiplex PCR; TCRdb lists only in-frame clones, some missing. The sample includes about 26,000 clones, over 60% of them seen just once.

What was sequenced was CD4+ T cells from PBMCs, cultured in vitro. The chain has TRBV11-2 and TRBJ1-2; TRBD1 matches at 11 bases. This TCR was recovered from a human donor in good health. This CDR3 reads CASSLGWTGGDGYTF. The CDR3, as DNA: TGTGCCAGCAGCTTAGGTTGGACAGGGGGCGATGGCTACACCTTC.